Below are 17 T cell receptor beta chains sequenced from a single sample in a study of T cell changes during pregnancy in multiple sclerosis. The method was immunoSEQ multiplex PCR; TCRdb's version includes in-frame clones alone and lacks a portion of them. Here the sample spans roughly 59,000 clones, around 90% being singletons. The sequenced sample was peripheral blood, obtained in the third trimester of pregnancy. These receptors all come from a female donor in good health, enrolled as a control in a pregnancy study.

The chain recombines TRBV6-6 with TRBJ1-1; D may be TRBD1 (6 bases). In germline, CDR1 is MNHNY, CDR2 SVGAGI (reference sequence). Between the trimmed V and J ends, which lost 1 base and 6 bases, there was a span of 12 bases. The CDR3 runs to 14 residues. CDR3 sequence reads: CASSYWGAGAEAFF. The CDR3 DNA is TGTGCCAGCAGTTACTGGGGGGCGGGGGCTGAAGCTTTCTTT.

The CDR3 region has the DNA TGTGCCAGCAGCCAAGTGGGGACTAGCCCATACTCTTCCTACAATGAGCAGTTCTTC. This translates into CASSQVGTSPYSSYNEQFF. V is TRBV4-2 and J is TRBJ2-1; 9 bases agree with TRBD2. Germline V lookup: CDR1 LGHNA, CDR2 YNFKEQ. V shed 1 base, J shed 1 base, and the junction held 11 bases outside the gene matches. This CDR3 region has 19 residues.

CDR3 coding DNA: TGTGCCAGCACCACTAAGGCAGGGGTGCAAGAGACCCAGTACTTC. Translation: CASTTKAGVQETQYF. The V and J genes are TRBV7-2 and TRBJ2-5, with D possibly TRBD1 on 6 matching bases. The CDR3 has 15 residues. CDR1 is SGHTA and CDR2 is FQGNSA in the germline V gene. The V and J ends lost 7 bases and 2 bases respectively, with 17 bases between them.

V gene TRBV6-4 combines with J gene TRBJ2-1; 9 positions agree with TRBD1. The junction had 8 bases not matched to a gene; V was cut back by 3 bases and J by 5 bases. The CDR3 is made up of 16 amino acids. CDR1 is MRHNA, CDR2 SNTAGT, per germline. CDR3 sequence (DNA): TGTGCCAGCAGTGAAACTGCCGGGACAGGGAACAATGAGCAGTTCTTC. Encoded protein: CASSETAGTGNNEQFF.

The CDR3 DNA reads as TGTGCCAGCAGCCGACCGGGACTGCCGAACACTGAAGCTTTCTTT. Translating it yields CASSRPGLPNTEAFF. The V gene is TRBV7-2, the J gene TRBJ1-1; the D gene is possibly TRBD1 (5 bases). The V end lost 5 bases, the J end lost 1 base, and 14 bases lay between the germline ends. This CDR3 spans 15 amino acids. CDR1 is SGHTA, CDR2 FQGNSA, per germline.

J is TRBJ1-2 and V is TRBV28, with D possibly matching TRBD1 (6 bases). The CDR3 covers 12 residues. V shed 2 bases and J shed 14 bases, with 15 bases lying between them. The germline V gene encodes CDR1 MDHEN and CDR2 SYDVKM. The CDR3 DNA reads TGTGCCAGCAGTTTACCCAACCTAAGGGGGACCTTC. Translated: CASSLPNLRGTF.

This CDR3 is CASSLSGTGINTQYF. The DNA for the CDR3 is TGTGCCAGCAGCTTATCCGGGACAGGGATTAATACGCAGTATTTT. This chain connects TRBV5-6 to TRBJ2-3; 9 nucleotides match TRBD1. CDR1 is SGHDT, CDR2 YYEEEE, per germline. The V and J ends lost 2 bases and 7 bases, in that order; junction bases with no gene match: 8. CDR3 length: 15 residues.

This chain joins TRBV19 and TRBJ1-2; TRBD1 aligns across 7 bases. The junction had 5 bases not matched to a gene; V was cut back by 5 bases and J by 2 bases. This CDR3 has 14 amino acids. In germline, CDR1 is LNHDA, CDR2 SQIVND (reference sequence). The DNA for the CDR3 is TGTGCCAGTAGTGTGGCCAGGGGGAACTATGGCTACACCTTC. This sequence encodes CASSVARGNYGYTF.

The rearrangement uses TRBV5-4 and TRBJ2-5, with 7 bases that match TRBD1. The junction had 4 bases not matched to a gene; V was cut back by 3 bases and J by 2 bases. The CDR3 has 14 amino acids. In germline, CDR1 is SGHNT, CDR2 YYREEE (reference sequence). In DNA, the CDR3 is TGTGCCAGCAGCTCCCCGACAGGGCAAGAGACCCAGTACTTC. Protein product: CASSSPTGQETQYF.

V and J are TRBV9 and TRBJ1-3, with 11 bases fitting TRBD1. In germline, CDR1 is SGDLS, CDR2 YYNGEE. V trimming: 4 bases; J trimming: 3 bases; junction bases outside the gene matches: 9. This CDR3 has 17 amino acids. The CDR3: CASSTPRTGGLGNTIYF. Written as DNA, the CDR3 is TGTGCCAGCAGCACACCCAGGACAGGGGGCCTTGGAAACACCATATATTTT.

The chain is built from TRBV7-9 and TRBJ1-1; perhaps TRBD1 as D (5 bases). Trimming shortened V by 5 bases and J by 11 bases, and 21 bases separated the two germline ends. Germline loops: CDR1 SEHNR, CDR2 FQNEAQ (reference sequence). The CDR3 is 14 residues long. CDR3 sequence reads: CASSPGWAADGAFF. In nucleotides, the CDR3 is TGTGCCAGCAGCCCAGGGTGGGCGGCGGATGGGGCTTTCTTT. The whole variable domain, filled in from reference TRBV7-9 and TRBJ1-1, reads DTGVSQNPRHKITKRGQNVTFRCDPISEHNRLYWYRQTLGQGPEFLTYFQNEAQLEKSRLLSDRFSAERPKGSFSTLEIQRTEQGDSAMYLCASSPGWAADGAFFGQGTRLTVV.

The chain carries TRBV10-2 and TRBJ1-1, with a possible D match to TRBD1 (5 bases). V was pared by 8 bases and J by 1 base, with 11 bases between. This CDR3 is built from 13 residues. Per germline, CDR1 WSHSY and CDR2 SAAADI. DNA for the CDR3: TGCGCCAGCCGCGGGGCAGGGAACACTGAAGCTTTCTTT. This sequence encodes CASRGAGNTEAFF.

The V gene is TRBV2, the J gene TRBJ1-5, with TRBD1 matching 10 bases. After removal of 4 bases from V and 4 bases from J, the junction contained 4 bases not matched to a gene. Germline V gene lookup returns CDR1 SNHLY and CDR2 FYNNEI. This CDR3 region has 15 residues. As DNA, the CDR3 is TGTGCCAGCAGTGCAGGGGGACAGGGGAATCAGCCCCAGCATTTT. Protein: CASSAGGQGNQPQHF.

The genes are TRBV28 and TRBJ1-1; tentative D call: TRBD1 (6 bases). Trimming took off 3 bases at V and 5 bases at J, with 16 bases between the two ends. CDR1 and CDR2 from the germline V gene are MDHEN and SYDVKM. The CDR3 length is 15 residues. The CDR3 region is CASSFRGRVGTEAFF. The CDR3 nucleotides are TGTGCCAGCAGTTTTAGGGGGAGAGTAGGGACTGAAGCTTTCTTT.

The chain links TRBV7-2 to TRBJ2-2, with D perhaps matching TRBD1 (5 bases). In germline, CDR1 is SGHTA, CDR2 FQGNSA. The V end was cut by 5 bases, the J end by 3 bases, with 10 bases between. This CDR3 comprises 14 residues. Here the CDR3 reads CASSRGGDTGELFF. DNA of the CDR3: TGTGCCAGCAGCAGGGGCGGCGACACCGGGGAGCTGTTTTTT.

CDR3 nucleotide sequence: TGCGCCAGCAGCCCGGACACGATCACCTCCTACAATGAGCAGTTCTTC. It codes for CASSPDTITSYNEQFF. The rearrangement links TRBV4-3 to TRBJ2-1, with TRBD1 as a possible D gene (5 bases). Trimming left V 4 bases short and J 0 bases short, with 13 bases between. Germline V CDR1 and CDR2: LGHNA, YSLEER. CDR3 length: 16 residues.

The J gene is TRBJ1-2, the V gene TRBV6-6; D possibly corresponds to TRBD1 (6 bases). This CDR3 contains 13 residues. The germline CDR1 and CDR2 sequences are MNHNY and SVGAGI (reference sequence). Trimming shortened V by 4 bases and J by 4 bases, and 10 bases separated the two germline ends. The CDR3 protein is CASSLGGSYGYTF. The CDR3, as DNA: TGTGCCAGCAGTTTAGGGGGAAGCTATGGCTACACCTTC.